The clone carrying this T cell receptor beta chain came up a few times. As yet, its antigen is unknown. The germline V gene encodes CDR1 SGHVS and CDR2 FQNEAQ. This CDR3 is built from 15 residues. Deletions cut 2 bases from V and 0 bases from J, with 11 bases between. Using unique molecular identifiers, the investigators prepared the TCRbeta library. MiXCR, run by TCRdb on the PCR reads, gives a single entry per CDR3 protein. The sample yields about 490,000 distinct CDR3 sequences, about 10% seen once. The sample belongs to a study of T-cell reconstitution after alpha-beta-depleted transplantation in children. Study-level findings and limits: Reportedly, alpha-beta T cells present about two months post-transplant originated from several hundred expanded clones of graft origin.

The chain is built from TRBV7-8 and TRBJ2-7; the D is unclear. Specimen: PBMCs, collected before TCRalphabeta/CD19-depleted stem cell transplant. This TCR came from a child aged 2 to 15 with inherited bone marrow failure, due to receive a stem cell transplant. The DNA for the CDR3 is TGTGCCAGCAGCTTAAGTCCAGATAGCTCCTACGAGCAGTACTTC. Its translation is CASSLSPDSSYEQYF.